The 16 T cell receptor beta chains below were found in one sample sequenced in a study of a mutant IDH1 vaccine in newly diagnosed glioma. Some clones are missing from TCRdb's copy, which holds only in-frame ones; the method was immunoSEQ multiplex PCR. Among about 54,000 clones listed, roughly 80% were seen once. Time point in this sample: baseline, week 1 (first vaccination visit). Treatment given: pre-vaccination baseline after standard-of-care therapy. This specimen was PBMCs, taken from a glioma patient treated with radiotherapy, temozolomide or both. Every receptor here comes from a young man with glioma.

This sequence joins TRBV5-1 and TRBJ2-2, with D possibly matching TRBD1 (6 bases). V was clipped by 0 bases and J by 6 bases, with 12 bases between them. The germline V gene has CDR1 SGHRS and CDR2 YFSETQ. The CDR3 has 15 amino acids. CDR3: CASSLAGAPPGELFF. The DNA of the CDR3 is TGCGCCAGCAGCTTGGCAGGGGCCCCCCCCGGGGAGCTGTTTTTT.

The chain links TRBV27 to TRBJ2-1; 13 nucleotides align to TRBD2. Germline V gives CDR1 MNHEY, CDR2 SMNVEV (reference sequence). This CDR3 comprises 21 residues. V was pared by 0 bases and J by 4 bases, with 15 bases of the junction left unmatched. CDR3 amino acids: CASSLSVEGGLAGSIYNEQFF. The CDR3 DNA follows: TGTGCCAGCAGTTTATCGGTAGAGGGGGGACTAGCGGGATCGATTTACAATGAGCAGTTCTTC.

As to this clone: The junction shows a germline mismatch at one end, possibly a read error. The chain combines TRBV25-1 with TRBJ1-2, with a possible D match to TRBD1 (5 bases). The CDR3 length is 10 residues. Germline CDR1 MGHDK, CDR2 SYGVNS. DNA for the CDR3: TGTGCCAGCAGTGAATCCGGGGCTCGCTTC. It specifies CASSESGARF.

The chain combines TRBV29-1 with TRBJ1-2; 10 nucleotides align to TRBD1. Trimming took 6 bases from V and 7 from J; bases not matched to a gene: 14. The V gene's germline CDR1 is SQVTM and CDR2 ANQGSEA. This CDR3 contains 15 residues. The CDR3 DNA is TGCAGCGTCCGCGGGACAGGGGCCGGGGTGGTTGGCTACACCTTC. It is translated as CSVRGTGAGVVGYTF. Full variable domain (rest looked up from reference TRBV29-1 and TRBJ1-2): SAVISQKPSRDICQRGTSLTIQCQVDSQVTMMFWYRQQPGQSLTLIATANQGSEATYESGFVIDKFPISRPNLTFSTLTVSNMSPEDSSIYLCSVRGTGAGVVGYTFGSGTRLTVV.

The chain uses TRBV6-1 and TRBJ1-1, with D perhaps TRBD1 (6 bases). CDR3 size: 13 residues. Trimming removed 6 bases at V and 3 bases at J, with 11 bases between. CDR1 and CDR2 (germline): MNHNS, SASEGT. The CDR3 reads CASRERGDTEAFF. The CDR3 region has the DNA TGTGCCAGCAGGGAGAGGGGGGACACTGAAGCTTTCTTT.

V is TRBV7-9 and J is TRBJ2-7; possibly TRBD2 for D (7 bases). The germline CDR1 and CDR2 sequences are SEHNR and FQNEAQ (reference sequence). The V and J ends lost 8 bases and 4 bases respectively, with 15 bases between them. This CDR3 has 13 amino acids. Written as DNA, the CDR3 is TGTGCCAGCTCCCTACGGGGGGCTTACGAGCAGTACTTC. Translation: CASSLRGAYEQYF.

J is TRBJ2-7 and V is TRBV4-2; possible D gene TRBD2, 6 bases. The CDR3 runs 17 residues. With 0 bases removed from V and 6 bases from J, the gap between germline ends came to 21 bases. The V gene's germline CDR1 is LGHNA and CDR2 YNFKEQ. CDR3 residues: CASSQDQIGWQEGEQYF. In nucleotides, the CDR3 is TGTGCCAGCAGCCAAGATCAGATCGGGTGGCAGGAGGGCGAGCAGTACTTC.

The sample holds a few counts of this clone. The rearrangement uses TRBV29-1 and TRBJ1-5; TRBD1 matches 10 bases. The CDR3 is made up of 13 amino acids. The ends lost 5 bases at V and 9 bases at J; junction bases unmatched: 7. From germline, CDR1 is SQVTM and CDR2 ANQGSEA. The chain's CDR3 is CSVLSGTGVPQHF. The DNA for the CDR3 is TGCAGCGTTCTCTCCGGGACAGGGGTGCCCCAGCATTTT.

The rearrangement uses TRBV6-1 and TRBJ1-1; D is undetermined. V gave up 2 bases and J gave up 2 bases, with 9 bases separating them. CDR3 size: 14 residues. Germline V gene lookup returns CDR1 MNHNS and CDR2 SASEGT. The chain's CDR3 is CASSESGANTEAFF. The CDR3 DNA follows: TGTGCCAGCAGTGAATCCGGAGCCAACACTGAAGCTTTCTTT.

The CDR3 coding sequence is TGTGCCAGCAGCTCAGACAGGGGTAACACTGAAGCTTTCTTT. It specifies CASSSDRGNTEAFF. The rearrangement links TRBV7-3 to TRBJ1-1; TRBD1 agrees at 8 bases. This CDR3 region has 14 residues. V trimming: 4 bases; J trimming: 2 bases; junction bases outside the gene matches: 3. Germline V gene lookup returns CDR1 SGHTA and CDR2 FQGTGA.

This rearrangement joins TRBV30 to TRBJ1-5; TRBD1 matches 7 bases. The CDR3 loop spans 13 amino acids. Looked up from germline, CDR1 is GTSNPN and CDR2 is SVGIG (reference sequence). V lost 3 bases to trimming and J lost 3 bases; unmatched junction nucleotides: 2. CDR3 bases: TGTGCCTGGAGGGGACAGTTCAATCAGCCCCAGCATTTT. Protein sequence: CAWRGQFNQPQHF.

This clone has more than one count but fewer than ten. One junction end does not reproduce the germline sequence, and a read error may be involved. The V call is TRBV20-1, the J call TRBJ1-4, with unresolved D. CDR1 is DFQATT and CDR2 is SNEGSKA in the germline V gene (reference sequence). The CDR3 has 9 amino acids. The CDR3 DNA is TGCAGTGCTAGAGGAAACAGTGTTTTT. It specifies CSARGNSVF.

This rearrangement joins TRBV7-9 to TRBJ1-2, with D possibly matching TRBD1 (5 bases). The germline V gene has CDR1 SEHNR and CDR2 FQNEAQ (reference sequence). The V and J ends lost 2 bases and 8 bases respectively, with 12 bases between them. CDR3 length: 13 residues. DNA of the CDR3: TGTGCCAGCAGCTTAAACAGTTGGGGGGGCTACACCTTC. This gives the protein CASSLNSWGGYTF. The complete variable domain, with remaining parts taken from reference TRBV7-9 and TRBJ1-2, reads DTGVSQNPRHKITKRGQNVTFRCDPISEHNRLYWYRQTLGQGPEFLTYFQNEAQLEKSRLLSDRFSAERPKGSFSTLEIQRTEQGDSAMYLCASSLNSWGGYTFGSGTRLTVV.

The rearrangement links TRBV7-9 to TRBJ2-3, with D possibly being TRBD2 (5 bases). The CDR3 runs 13 residues. V lost 4 bases and J lost 4, with 9 bases in between. In germline, CDR1 is SEHNR, CDR2 FQNEAQ (reference sequence). The CDR3 loop reads CASSWTGADTQYF. CDR3 bases: TGTGCCAGCAGCTGGACTGGCGCAGATACGCAGTATTTT.

The chain links TRBV2 to TRBJ1-1; 11 nucleotides match TRBD1. Germline V lookup: CDR1 SNHLY, CDR2 FYNNEI. With V trimmed by 7 bases and J by 5 bases, 3 bases remained unmatched. This CDR3 spans 13 amino acids. CDR3 in amino acids: CASIGTGGTEAFF. CDR3 nucleotides: TGTGCCAGCATCGGGACAGGGGGGACTGAAGCTTTCTTT.

This rearrangement joins TRBV25-1 to TRBJ1-2; D ambiguous. V was cut by 7 bases and J by 4 bases, with 19 bases left in between. This CDR3 region has 15 residues. The germline V gene has CDR1 MGHDK and CDR2 SYGVNS. The CDR3 DNA reads as TGTGCCAGCACCGCCGGGCCCGAGGCAGGCTATGGCTACACCTTC. Protein: CASTAGPEAGYGYTF.